This T cell receptor beta chain emerged from a study of CD8 T cells in Susac syndrome. Random hexamers were used to reverse transcribe about 0.45 to 1 ug of RNA. Amplification of the TCR beta CDR3 was carried out by immunoSEQ multiplex PCR, which spanned a total of 54 Vbeta and 13 Jbeta segments. Each CDR3 protein gets one entry after TCRdb re-called the immunoSEQ multiplex PCR reads with MiXCR. Found here are approximately 80,000 distinct CDR3 sequences, approximately 93% of them singletons; the top ten hold 0.52%. As concerns this clonotype: The antigen is undetermined.

Study-level points and caveats: In Susac syndrome, CD8+ expansion was highest in TEMRA and active disease.

The CD8+ and CD4+ T cells were negatively isolated, with the TEMRA cells enriched by FACS. Germline V lookup: CDR1 DFQATT, CDR2 SNEGSKA (reference sequence). Trimming took 0 bases from V and 3 from J, leaving 11 bases between them. The CDR3 totals 14 residues. The material sequenced was CD8+ T cells from PBMCs. This chain links TRBV20-1 with TRBJ1-2; D unclear. The source is a human donor with Susac syndrome. The CDR3 loop reads CSARDSQDDYGYTF. The CDR3 coding sequence is TGCAGTGCTAGAGATTCGCAGGATGACTATGGCTACACCTTC.